This T cell receptor (beta chain) was sequenced in a study of blood T cell repertoires in COVID-19. Study at large: Samples of COVID-19 (acute and convalescent) were obtained from the United States, Italy and Spain. Sample material is recorded as cDNA or gDNA derived from T cells, B-cell-depleted T cells, or PBMCs.

In the original processing: The assay estimated nucleated cells by amplifying reference gene primers. Assay: immunoSEQ multiplex PCR; the TCRdb copy retains only in-frame clones and omits some. The D gene and trimming were derived from the DNA, and the V and J assignments and clone size from that table. The sample holds about 220,000 clones; roughly 87% are singletons and the top ten take under 2.5%. The CDR3 covers 14 residues. Germline CDR1 is KGHSH and CDR2 is LQKENI. J was trimmed by 3 bases and V by 2 bases; bases with no gene match: 3. V gene TRBV18 combines with J gene TRBJ1-2, with 7 positions matching TRBD1. Material for sequencing was peripheral blood. The clonotype comes from a man aged 35 to 55 with active or convalescent COVID-19. This chain's CDR3 is CASSPGTVDYGYTF. CDR3 DNA sequence: TGTGCCAGCTCACCAGGGACAGTTGACTATGGCTACACCTTC.